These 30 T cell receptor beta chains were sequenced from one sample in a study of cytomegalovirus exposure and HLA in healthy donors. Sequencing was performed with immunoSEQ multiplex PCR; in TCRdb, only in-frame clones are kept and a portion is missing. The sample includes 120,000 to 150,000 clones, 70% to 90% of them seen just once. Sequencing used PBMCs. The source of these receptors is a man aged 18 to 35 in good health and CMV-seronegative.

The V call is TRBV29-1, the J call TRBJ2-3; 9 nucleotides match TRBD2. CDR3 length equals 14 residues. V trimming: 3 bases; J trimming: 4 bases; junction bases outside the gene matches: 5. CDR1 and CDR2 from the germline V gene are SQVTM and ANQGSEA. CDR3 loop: CSVDSGGGADTQYF. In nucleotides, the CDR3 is TGCAGCGTTGATAGCGGGGGAGGTGCAGATACGCAGTATTTT.

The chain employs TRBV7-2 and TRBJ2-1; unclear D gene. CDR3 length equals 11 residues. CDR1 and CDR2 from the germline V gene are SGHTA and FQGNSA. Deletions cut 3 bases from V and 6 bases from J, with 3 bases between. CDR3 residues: CASSFINEQFF. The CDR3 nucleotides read TGTGCCAGCAGCTTTATCAATGAGCAGTTCTTC.

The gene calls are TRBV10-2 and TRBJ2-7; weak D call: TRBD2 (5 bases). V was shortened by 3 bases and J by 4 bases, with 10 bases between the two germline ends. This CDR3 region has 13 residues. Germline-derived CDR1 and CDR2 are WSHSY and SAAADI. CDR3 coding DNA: TGCGCCAGCAGTGAAGACTACGGTTACGAGCAGTACTTC. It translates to CASSEDYGYEQYF.

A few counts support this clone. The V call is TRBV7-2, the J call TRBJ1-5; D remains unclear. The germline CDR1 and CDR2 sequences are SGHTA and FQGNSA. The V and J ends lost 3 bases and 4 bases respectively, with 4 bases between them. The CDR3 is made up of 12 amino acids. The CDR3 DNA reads TGTGCCAGCAGCTTTATGAATCAGCCCCAGCATTTT. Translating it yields CASSFMNQPQHF.

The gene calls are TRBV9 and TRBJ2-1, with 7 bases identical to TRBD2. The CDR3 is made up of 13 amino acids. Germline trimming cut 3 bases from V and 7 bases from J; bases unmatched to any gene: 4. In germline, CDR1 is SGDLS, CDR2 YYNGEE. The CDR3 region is CASSGSGINEQFF. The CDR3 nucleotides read TGTGCCAGCAGCGGGAGCGGGATTAATGAGCAGTTCTTC.

CDR3 DNA sequence: TGTGCCAGCTCACCAAGGAGGGGAGACGGAAACACCATATATTTT. Encoded protein: CASSPRRGDGNTIYF. The chain links TRBV18 to TRBJ1-3; a weak D match, TRBD1 (5 bases). V lost 2 bases and J lost 4, with 12 bases in between. The germline V gene has CDR1 KGHSH and CDR2 LQKENI. This CDR3 is built from 15 residues.

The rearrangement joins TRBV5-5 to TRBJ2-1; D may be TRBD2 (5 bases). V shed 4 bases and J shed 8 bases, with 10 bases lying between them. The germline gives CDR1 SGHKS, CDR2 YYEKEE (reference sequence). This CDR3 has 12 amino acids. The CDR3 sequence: CASSTLRDEQFF. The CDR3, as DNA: TGTGCCAGCAGCACCCTGAGGGATGAGCAGTTCTTC.

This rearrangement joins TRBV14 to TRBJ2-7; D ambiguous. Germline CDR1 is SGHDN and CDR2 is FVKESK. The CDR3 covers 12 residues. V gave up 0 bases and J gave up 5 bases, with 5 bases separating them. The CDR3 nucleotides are TGTGCCAGCAGCCAAGATGGCCACGAGCAGTACTTC. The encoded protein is CASSQDGHEQYF.

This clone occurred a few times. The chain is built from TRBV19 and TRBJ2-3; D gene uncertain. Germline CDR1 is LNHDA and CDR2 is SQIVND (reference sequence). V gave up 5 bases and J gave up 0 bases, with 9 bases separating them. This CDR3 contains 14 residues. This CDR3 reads CASSSLVSTDTQYF. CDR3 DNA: TGTGCCAGTAGTTCCCTAGTTAGCACAGATACGCAGTATTTT.

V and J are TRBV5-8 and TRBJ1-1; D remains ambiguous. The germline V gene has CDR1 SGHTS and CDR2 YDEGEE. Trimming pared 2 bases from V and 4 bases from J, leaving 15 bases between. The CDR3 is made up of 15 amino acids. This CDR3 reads CASSFVPSTATEAFF. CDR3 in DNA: TGTGCCAGCAGCTTCGTCCCGAGCACAGCCACTGAAGCTTTCTTT. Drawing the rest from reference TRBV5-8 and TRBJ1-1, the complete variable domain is EAGVTQSPTHLIKTRGQQATLRCSPISGHTSVYWYQQALGLGLQFLLWYDEGEERNRGNFPPRFSGRQFPNYSSELNVNALELEDSALYLCASSFVPSTATEAFFGQGTRLTVV.

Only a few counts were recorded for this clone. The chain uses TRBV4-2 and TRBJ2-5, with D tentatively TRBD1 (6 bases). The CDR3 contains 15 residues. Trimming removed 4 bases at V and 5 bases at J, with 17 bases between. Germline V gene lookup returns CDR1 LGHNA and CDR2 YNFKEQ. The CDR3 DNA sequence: TGTGCCAGCAGCCGAAGTACAGGGAGTGCGGAGACCCAGTACTTC. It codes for CASSRSTGSAETQYF.

This CDR3 is CASSFTRIAYEQYF. The CDR3 bases are TGTGCCAGCAGTTTCACTAGGATTGCCTACGAGCAGTACTTC. The rearrangement uses TRBV28 and TRBJ2-7, with D possibly being TRBD2 (5 bases). This CDR3 is 14 amino acids long. Germline V gives CDR1 MDHEN, CDR2 SYDVKM. V was shortened by 3 bases and J by 2 bases, with 11 bases between the two germline ends.

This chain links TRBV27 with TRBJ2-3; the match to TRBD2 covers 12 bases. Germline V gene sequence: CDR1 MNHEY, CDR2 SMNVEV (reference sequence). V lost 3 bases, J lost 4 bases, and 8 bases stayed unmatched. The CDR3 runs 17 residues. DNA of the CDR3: TGTGCCAGCAGTTTGGCTAGCGGGAGGGCCCGAGCAGATACGCAGTATTTT. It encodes CASSLASGRARADTQYF.

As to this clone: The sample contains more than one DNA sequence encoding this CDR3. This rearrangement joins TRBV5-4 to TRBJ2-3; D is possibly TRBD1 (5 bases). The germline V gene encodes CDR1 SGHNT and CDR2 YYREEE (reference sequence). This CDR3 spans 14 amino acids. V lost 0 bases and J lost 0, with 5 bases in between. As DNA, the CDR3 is TGTGCCAGCAGCTTGGCAGGGAGCACAGATACGCAGTATTTT. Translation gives CASSLAGSTDTQYF.

In DNA, the CDR3 is TGCGCCAGCAGTGAGGGGACTACCGGAGGGACCCAGTACTTC. It encodes CASSEGTTGGTQYF. The chain recombines TRBV10-2 with TRBJ2-5, with 7 positions matching TRBD2. CDR1 is WSHSY, CDR2 SAAADI, per germline. The trim removed 2 bases at V and 7 bases at J, leaving 7 bases unmatched. The CDR3 sequence is 14 residues long.

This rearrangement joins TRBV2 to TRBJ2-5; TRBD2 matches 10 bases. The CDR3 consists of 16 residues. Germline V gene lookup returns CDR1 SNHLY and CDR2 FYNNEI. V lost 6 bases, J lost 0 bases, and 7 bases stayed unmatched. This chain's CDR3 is CASRPVSGGDQETQYF. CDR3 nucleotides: TGTGCCAGCAGGCCAGTGAGCGGGGGGGACCAAGAGACCCAGTACTTC. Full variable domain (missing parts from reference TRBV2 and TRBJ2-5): EPEVTQTPSHQVTQMGQEVILRCVPISNHLYFYWYRQILGQKVEFLVSFYNNEISEKSEIFDDQFSVERPDGSNFTLKIRSTKLEDSAMYFCASRPVSGGDQETQYFGPGTRLLVL.

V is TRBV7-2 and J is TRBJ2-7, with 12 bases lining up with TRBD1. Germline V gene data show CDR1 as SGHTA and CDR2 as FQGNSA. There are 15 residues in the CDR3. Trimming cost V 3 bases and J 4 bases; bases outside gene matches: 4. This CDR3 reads CASSFRDRGLYEQYF. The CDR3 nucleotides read TGTGCCAGCAGCTTTCGGGACAGGGGGCTTTACGAGCAGTACTTC.

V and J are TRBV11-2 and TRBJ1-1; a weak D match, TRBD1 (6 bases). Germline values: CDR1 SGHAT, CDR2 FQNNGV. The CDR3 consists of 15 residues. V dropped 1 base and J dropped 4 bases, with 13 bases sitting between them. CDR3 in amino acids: CASSLVRTVITEAFF. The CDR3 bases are TGTGCCAGCAGCTTAGTTAGGACAGTTATCACTGAAGCTTTCTTT. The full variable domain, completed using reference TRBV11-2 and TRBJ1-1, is EAGVAQSPRYKIIEKRQSVAFWCNPISGHATLYWYQQILGQGPKLLIQFQNNGVVDDSQLPKDRFSAERLKGVDSTLKIQPAKLEDSAVYLCASSLVRTVITEAFFGQGTRLTVV.

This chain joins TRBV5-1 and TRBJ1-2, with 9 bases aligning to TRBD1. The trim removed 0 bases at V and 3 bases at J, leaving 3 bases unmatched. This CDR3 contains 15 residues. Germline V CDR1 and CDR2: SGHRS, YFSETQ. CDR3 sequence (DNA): TGCGCCAGCAGCTTGGGGACAGGGGCGGACTATGGCTACACCTTC. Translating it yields CASSLGTGADYGYTF.

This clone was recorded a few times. CDR3 nucleotides: TGTGCCAGCAGTTACTCGAGAGCTGCCCATCAGCCCCAGCATTTT. Its translation is CASSYSRAAHQPQHF. This sequence joins TRBV6-5 and TRBJ1-5; D remains ambiguous. Trimming took off 0 bases at V and 5 bases at J, with 11 bases between the two ends. Germline CDR1 and CDR2: MNHEY and SVGAGI. The CDR3 length is 15 residues.

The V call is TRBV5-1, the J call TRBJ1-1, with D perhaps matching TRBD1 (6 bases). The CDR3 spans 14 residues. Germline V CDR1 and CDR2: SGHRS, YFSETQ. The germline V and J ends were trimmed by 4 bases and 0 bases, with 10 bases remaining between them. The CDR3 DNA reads TGCGCCAGCAGCCCACAGGGTCTGAACACTGAAGCTTTCTTT. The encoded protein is CASSPQGLNTEAFF.

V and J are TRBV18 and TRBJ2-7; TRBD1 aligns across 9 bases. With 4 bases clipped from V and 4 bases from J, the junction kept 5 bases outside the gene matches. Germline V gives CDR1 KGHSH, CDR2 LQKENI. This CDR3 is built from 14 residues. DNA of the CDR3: TGTGCCAGCTCACTAACGACAGGGGGTTACGAGCAGTACTTC. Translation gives CASSLTTGGYEQYF.

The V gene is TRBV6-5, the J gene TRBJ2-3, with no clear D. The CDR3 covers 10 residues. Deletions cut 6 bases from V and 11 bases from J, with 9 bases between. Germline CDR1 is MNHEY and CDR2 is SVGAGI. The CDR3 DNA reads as TGTGCCAGCAGCCGCCCGGGGCAGTATTTT. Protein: CASSRPGQYF.

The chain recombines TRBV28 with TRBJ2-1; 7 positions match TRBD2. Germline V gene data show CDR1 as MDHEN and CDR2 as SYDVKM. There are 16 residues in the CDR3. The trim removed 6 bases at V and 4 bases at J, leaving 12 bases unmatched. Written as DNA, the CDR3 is TGTGCCAGCAGCCCTTCTGCGCTAGCGGAATACAATGAGCAGTTCTTC. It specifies CASSPSALAEYNEQFF.

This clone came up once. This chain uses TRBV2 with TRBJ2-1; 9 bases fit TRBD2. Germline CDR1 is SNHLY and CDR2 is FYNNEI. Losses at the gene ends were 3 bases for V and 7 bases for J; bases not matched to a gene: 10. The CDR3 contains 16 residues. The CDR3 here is CASSDVGSGSSNEQFF. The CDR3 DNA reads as TGTGCCAGCAGTGACGTTGGTAGCGGGAGTAGTAATGAGCAGTTCTTC.

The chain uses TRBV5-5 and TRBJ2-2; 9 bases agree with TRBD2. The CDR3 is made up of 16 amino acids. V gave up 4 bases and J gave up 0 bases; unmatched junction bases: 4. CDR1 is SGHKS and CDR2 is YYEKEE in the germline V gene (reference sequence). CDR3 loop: CASSRAGGANTGELFF. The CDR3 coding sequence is TGTGCCAGCAGCCGAGCGGGGGGAGCGAACACCGGGGAGCTGTTTTTT.

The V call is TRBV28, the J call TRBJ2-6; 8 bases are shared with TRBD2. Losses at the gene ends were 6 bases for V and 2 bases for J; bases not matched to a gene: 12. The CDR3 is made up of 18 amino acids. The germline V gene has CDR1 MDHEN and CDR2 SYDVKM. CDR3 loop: CASRTPRGGRTGANVLTF. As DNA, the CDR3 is TGTGCCAGCAGAACCCCCCGGGGGGGGCGTACTGGGGCCAACGTCCTGACTTTC. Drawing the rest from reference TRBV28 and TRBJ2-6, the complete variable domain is DVKVTQSSRYLVKRTGEKVFLECVQDMDHENMFWYRQDPGLGLRLIYFSYDVKMKEKGDIPEGYSVSREKKERFSLILESASTNQTSMYLCASRTPRGGRTGANVLTFGAGSRLTVL.

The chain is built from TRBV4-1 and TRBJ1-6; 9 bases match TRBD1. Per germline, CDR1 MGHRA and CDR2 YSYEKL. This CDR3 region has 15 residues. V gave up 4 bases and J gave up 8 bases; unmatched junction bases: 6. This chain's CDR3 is CASSPWGQGDSPLHF. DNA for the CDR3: TGCGCCAGCAGCCCCTGGGGACAGGGTGATTCACCCCTCCACTTT.

CDR3 protein: CASSNSLGQNTGELFF. The CDR3 nucleotides are TGTGCCAGCAGCAACAGTCTGGGACAGAACACCGGGGAGCTGTTTTTT. This chain connects TRBV11-2 to TRBJ2-2; maybe TRBD1 (6 bases). This CDR3 has 16 amino acids. V dropped 5 bases and J dropped 1 base, with 14 bases sitting between them. Germline CDR1 is SGHAT and CDR2 is FQNNGV.

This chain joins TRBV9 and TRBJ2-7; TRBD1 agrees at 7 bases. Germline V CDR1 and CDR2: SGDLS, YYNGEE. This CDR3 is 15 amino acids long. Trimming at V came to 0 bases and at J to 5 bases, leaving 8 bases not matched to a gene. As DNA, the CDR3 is TGTGCCAGCAGCGTAGGTGACAGGGAACTGGACGAGCAGTACTTC. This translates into CASSVGDRELDEQYF.